This is a list of T cell receptor beta chains from one sample in a study of blood T cell repertoires in COVID-19. The method was immunoSEQ multiplex PCR; TCRdb's version includes in-frame clones alone and lacks a portion of them. The sample has roughly 250,000 clones, more than 65% seen once. Material: peripheral blood. The receptors were sampled from a woman in her thirties or forties with active or convalescent COVID-19. The CDR3 runs from the conserved cysteine through the conserved F or W. The order of the fields is V gene, clone size, J gene, D gene, CDR3 DNA, CDR3 protein. The D gene is left open where the match is weak. A clone size is listed for some rows: how often the clone was seen (once, few, many), or a class if it is expanded.

>TRBV7-9|-|TRBJ1-2|-
TGTGCCAGCAGCTTAGATTTTCTGCGACAGCTTGACTATGGCTACACCTTC
CASSLDFLRQLDYGYTF
>TRBV4-1|-|TRBJ2-4|-
TGCGCCAGCAGTCCACAGGCTTCGGGCAAAAACATTCAGTACTTC
CASSPQASGKNIQYF
>TRBV7-9|-|TRBJ1-1|TRBD1
TGTGCCAGCAGCTCCCGGACAGGAGTTAATACTGAAGCTTTCTTT
CASSSRTGVNTEAFF
>TRBV28|-|TRBJ2-2|-
TGTGCCAGCAGTTTGATGGGGGCAGGAACCGGGGAGCTGTTTTTT
CASSLMGAGTGELFF
>TRBV12-3/TRBV12-4|-|TRBJ1-2|-
TGTGCCAGCAGTTTAGCCAGCGGGAGCGGCTACACCTTC
CASSLASGSGYTF
>TRBV5-4|-|TRBJ1-1|-
TGTGCCAGCAGCTTGGGCGGGGGCACACTCGTCGGGCGCATGGAAGCTTTCTTT
CASSLGGGTLVGRMEAFF
>TRBV19|once|TRBJ1-2|TRBD1
TGTGCCAGTAGTATGGACAGGGGGCAAGGCTACACCTTC
CASSMDRGQGYTF
>TRBV19|-|TRBJ1-2|TRBD1
TGTGCCAGTAGCAAAGTCCCGGGACAGGGGAGCTGGGGCTACACCTTC
CASSKVPGQGSWGYTF
>TRBV10-1|-|TRBJ1-6|-
TGCGCCAGCAGTGAGCAGGAAAATTCACCCCTCCACTTT
CASSEQENSPLHF
>TRBV30|-|TRBJ1-4|TRBD1
TGTGCCTGGGCCGGGACAGGGCGCGAAAAACTGTTTTTT
CAWAGTGREKLFF
>TRBV28|-|TRBJ2-3|-
TGTGCCACCCTATGGGGGGGCGAGGAAACGCAGTATTTT
CATLWGGEETQYF
>TRBV5-1|-|TRBJ2-3|-
TGCGCCAGCAGCCTAGGCCTTCAGGGGCGTCCTAGCACAGATACGCAGTATTTT
CASSLGLQGRPSTDTQYF
>TRBV9|-|TRBJ2-7|TRBD1
TGTGCCAGCAGCGTAGGAGGGGGACAGGGGATCTACGAGCAGTACTTC
CASSVGGGQGIYEQYF
>TRBV25-1|-|TRBJ1-2|TRBD1
TGTGCCAGCAGTGAAAGGACAGGGGCCTATGGCTACACCTTC
CASSERTGAYGYTF
>TRBV15|-|TRBJ1-1|-
TGTGCCACCAGGCCTGGGCTACATAACACTGAAGCTTTCTTT
CATRPGLHNTEAFF
>TRBV7-9|-|TRBJ1-1|-
TGTGCCAGCAGCTTAAGGGACAATTGGAACACTGAAGCTTTCTTT
CASSLRDNWNTEAFF
>TRBV2|once|TRBJ1-2|TRBD1
TGTGCCAGCAGGGATACGGACAGGGACAGGGGGTATGGCTACACCTTC
CASRDTDRDRGYGYTF
>TRBV28|-|TRBJ1-1|-
TGTGCCAGCAGCCGCGACAGGTCTACTGAAGCTTTCTTT
CASSRDRSTEAFF
>TRBV28|once|TRBJ1-5|TRBD1
TGTGCCAGCAGTGGAGGGGGCTACAATCAGCCCCAGCATTTT
CASSGGGYNQPQHF
>TRBV19|-|TRBJ2-2|-
TGTGCCGCAGGGCAGGGGTACACCGGGGAGCTGTTTTTT
CAAGQGYTGELFF
>TRBV5-6|-|TRBJ1-1|TRBD1
TGTGCCAGCAGCCCCCAGACAGGGGGCGCGGGGAACACTGAAGCTTTCTTT
CASSPQTGGAGNTEAFF
>TRBV2|-|TRBJ1-3|TRBD1
TGTGCCAGCAATCCCGGGACAGCCGGAAACACCATATATTTT
CASNPGTAGNTIYF
>TRBV7-8|-|TRBJ1-2|-
TGTGCCAGCAGCACAAGGGGAGGGATGGACTATGGCTACACCTTC
CASSTRGGMDYGYTF
>TRBV4-1|once|TRBJ1-6|TRBD1
TGCGCCAGCAGCCAAGGGCCGGGACAGGGACCTTCACCCCTCCACTTT
CASSQGPGQGPSPLHF